The T cell receptor (beta chain) under discussion was sequenced for a study of shared clonotypes between healthy human individuals. In the study overall: Researchers assigned three CD4 naive, three CD4 memory, two CD8 naive and one CD8 memory plate to each donor.

Trimming pared 5 bases from V and 5 bases from J, leaving 18 bases between. Germline values: CDR1 SGHTA, CDR2 FQGNSA. The CDR3 has 15 residues. Details on this clone: What it binds is unknown.

This table comes from immunoSEQ multiplex PCR, and its TCRdb copy is limited to in-frame clones, with some not included. In the table there are hundreds of thousands of clones, about 96% of which are singletons. Study-level findings and limits: Clonotypes not shared had lower generation probabilities than those common to all four donors. Estimated clonotype richness was generally higher in naive than memory subsets.

The source is a woman aged 25-40 years in good health. Sequenced: naive CD4+ T cells sorted from blood. Subset here: CD45RA+ positively selected. The V gene is TRBV7-2, the J gene TRBJ2-5; a possible D gene is TRBD2 (5 bases). DNA of the CDR3: TGTGCCAGCAGCACCAGCGGCAATGAAAGGGAGACCCAGTACTTC. This gives the protein CASSTSGNERETQYF.